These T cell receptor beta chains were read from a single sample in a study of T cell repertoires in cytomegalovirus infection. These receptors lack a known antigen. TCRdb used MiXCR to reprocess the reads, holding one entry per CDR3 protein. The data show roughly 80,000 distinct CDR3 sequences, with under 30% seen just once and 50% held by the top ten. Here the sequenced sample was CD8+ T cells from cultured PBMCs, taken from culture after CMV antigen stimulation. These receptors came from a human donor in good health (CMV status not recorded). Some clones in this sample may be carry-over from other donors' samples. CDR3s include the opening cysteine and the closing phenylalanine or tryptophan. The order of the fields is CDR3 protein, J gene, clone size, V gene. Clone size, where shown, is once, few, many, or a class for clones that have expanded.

CDR3aa: CANSYSGQGSNQPQHF; j_gene: TRBJ1-5; abundance: NA; v_gene: TRBV6-6
CDR3aa: CASSLGDGQGTQETQYF; j_gene: TRBJ2-5; abundance: NA; v_gene: TRBV27
CDR3aa: CASSLMTGRYNEQFF; j_gene: TRBJ2-1; abundance: many; v_gene: TRBV7-6
CDR3aa: CSVLKPGTTSETQYF; j_gene: TRBJ2-5; abundance: NA; v_gene: TRBV29-1
CDR3aa: CASSERENTEAFF; j_gene: TRBJ1-1; abundance: NA; v_gene: TRBV6-1
CDR3aa: CASSSQVNTEAFF; j_gene: TRBJ1-1; abundance: NA; v_gene: TRBV14
CDR3aa: CATPTGTGPQGELFF; j_gene: TRBJ2-2; abundance: NA; v_gene: TRBV6-6
CDR3aa: CASSLITADTQYF; j_gene: TRBJ2-3; abundance: few; v_gene: TRBV7-3
CDR3aa: CASSLGAVPLPSPHNEQFF; j_gene: TRBJ2-1; abundance: many; v_gene: TRBV12-3/TRBV12-4
CDR3aa: CASSASEDREETQYF; j_gene: TRBJ2-5; abundance: many; v_gene: TRBV7-8
CDR3aa: CASSSGGRADTQYF; j_gene: TRBJ2-3; abundance: many; v_gene: TRBV7-2
CDR3aa: CASTLGRRDSPLHF; j_gene: TRBJ1-6; abundance: many; v_gene: TRBV12-3/TRBV12-4
CDR3aa: CASSQAGTVNQPQHF; j_gene: TRBJ1-5; abundance: many; v_gene: TRBV4-2
CDR3aa: CASSSPGQGNEKLFF; j_gene: TRBJ1-4; abundance: few; v_gene: TRBV7-9
CDR3aa: CASRRRDRNYGYTF; j_gene: TRBJ1-2; abundance: many; v_gene: TRBV7-2
CDR3aa: CASSVSADYGYTF; j_gene: TRBJ1-2; abundance: NA; v_gene: TRBV27
CDR3aa: CASSRRRASSNEQFF; j_gene: TRBJ2-1; abundance: NA; v_gene: TRBV12-3/TRBV12-4
CDR3aa: CSAQGLANYGYTF; j_gene: TRBJ1-2; abundance: few; v_gene: TRBV20-1
CDR3aa: CASSYSPGGNTEAFF; j_gene: TRBJ1-1; abundance: few; v_gene: TRBV6-5
CDR3aa: CASSEGTYTGGYNEQFF; j_gene: TRBJ2-1; abundance: once; v_gene: TRBV6-1
CDR3aa: CASRPGSGSGGAEIGELFF; j_gene: TRBJ2-2; abundance: few; v_gene: TRBV7-6
CDR3aa: CASSITGATNTEAFF; j_gene: TRBJ1-1; abundance: NA; v_gene: TRBV19
CDR3aa: CASSQEPSGSPYNEQFF; j_gene: TRBJ2-1; abundance: NA; v_gene: TRBV4-3
CDR3aa: CASSLELEGTQYF; j_gene: TRBJ2-3; abundance: NA; v_gene: TRBV5-6
CDR3aa: CASSSQTLTISYEQYF; j_gene: TRBJ2-7; abundance: NA; v_gene: TRBV28
CDR3aa: CSARGAYRLAGGNEQFF; j_gene: TRBJ2-1; abundance: NA; v_gene: TRBV20-1